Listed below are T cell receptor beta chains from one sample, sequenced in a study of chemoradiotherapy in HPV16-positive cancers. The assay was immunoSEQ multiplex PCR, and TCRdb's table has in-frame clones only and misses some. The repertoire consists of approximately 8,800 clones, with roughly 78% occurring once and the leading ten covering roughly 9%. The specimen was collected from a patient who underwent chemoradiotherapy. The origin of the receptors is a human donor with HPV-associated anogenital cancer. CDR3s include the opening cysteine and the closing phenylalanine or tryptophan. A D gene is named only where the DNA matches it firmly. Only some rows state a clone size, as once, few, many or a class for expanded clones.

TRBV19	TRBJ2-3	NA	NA	TGTGCCAGTAGTATAGGGCAGGGTAGCACAGATACGCAGTATTTT	CASSIGQGSTDTQYF
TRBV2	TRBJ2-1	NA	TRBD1	TGTGCCAGCAGTGACGGGACAGTTTGGCGAGATAACAATGAGCAGTTCTTC	CASSDGTVWRDNNEQFF
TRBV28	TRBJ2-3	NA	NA	TGTGCCAGCAGGGGGGGGGCCGGAGATACGCAGTATTTT	CASRGGAGDTQYF
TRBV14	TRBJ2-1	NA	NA	TGTGCCAGCAGCCAGTACAATGAGCAGTTCTTC	CASSQYNEQFF
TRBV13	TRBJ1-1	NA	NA	TGTGCCAGCAGCTTAATGGGTGCTGAAGCTTTCTTT	CASSLMGAEAFF
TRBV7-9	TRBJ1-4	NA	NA	TGTGCCAGCAGCTCACCAGAGGCCCGAACAACTAATGAAAAACTGTTTTTT	CASSSPEARTTNEKLFF
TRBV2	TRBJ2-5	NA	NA	TGTGCCAGCAGTGAATGGGGGGGCCTTTGGGAGACCCAGTACTTC	CASSEWGGLWETQYF
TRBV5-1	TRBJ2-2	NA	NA	TGCGCCAGCAGCTTGGTCGGCCTAGGCGACACCGGGGAGCTGTTTTTT	CASSLVGLGDTGELFF
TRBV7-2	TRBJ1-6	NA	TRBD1	TGTGCCAGCAGCCTAGACAGGGGTGGGAATTCACCCCTCCACTTT	CASSLDRGGNSPLHF
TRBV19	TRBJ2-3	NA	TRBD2	TGTGCCAGTAGTACCCAGCGGGGGCCTAGCACAGATACGCAGTATTTT	CASSTQRGPSTDTQYF
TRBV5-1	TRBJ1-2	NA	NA	TGCGCCAGCAGCTTGGACCCCTCTAACTATGGCTACACCTTC	CASSLDPSNYGYTF
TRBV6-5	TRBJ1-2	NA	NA	TGTGCCAGCAGTCGAACCCGGACGAACTATGGCTACACCTTC	CASSRTRTNYGYTF
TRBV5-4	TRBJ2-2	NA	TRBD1	TGTGCCAGCAGCTCCGGGACAGGGGGCCCTAGCGGGGAGCTGTTTTTT	CASSSGTGGPSGELFF
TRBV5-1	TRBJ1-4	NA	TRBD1	TGCGCCAGCAGCTTGACAGGGGGCTTGAATGAAAAACTGTTTTTT	CASSLTGGLNEKLFF
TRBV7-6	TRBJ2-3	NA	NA	TGTGCCAGCAGCTTCCTCGTGGGAGATACGCAGTATTTT	CASSFLVGDTQYF
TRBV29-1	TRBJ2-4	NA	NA	TGCAGCGTTGTCCAGGGGAACATTCAGTACTTC	CSVVQGNIQYF
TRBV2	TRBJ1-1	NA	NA	TGTGCCAGCAGTGAAGCGAGAGGAGGGTACACTGAAGCTTTCTTT	CASSEARGGYTEAFF
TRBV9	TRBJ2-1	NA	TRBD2	TGTGCCAGCAGCCCAGGACTAGCGGAATTTAACAATGAGCAGTTCTTC	CASSPGLAEFNNEQFF
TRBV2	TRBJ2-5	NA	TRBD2	TGTGCCAGCAGTGGGCCCGTCAGCGGGGGGTCGGCGGAGACCCAGTACTTC	CASSGPVSGGSAETQYF
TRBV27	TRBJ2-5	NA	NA	TGTGCCAGCAGTTACCTCGGATCGGGTCAAGAGACCCAGTACTTC	CASSYLGSGQETQYF
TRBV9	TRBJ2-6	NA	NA	TGTGCCAGCAGCGTTCAAGGAAACTCTGGGGCCAACGTCCTGACTTTC	CASSVQGNSGANVLTF
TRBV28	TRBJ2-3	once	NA	TGTGCCAGCAATAGGGCGGGGGCCCACACAGATACGCAGTATTTT	CASNRAGAHTDTQYF
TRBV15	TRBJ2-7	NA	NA	TGTGCCACCAGCAGAAAAGTGGCACAGGTTGGCGAGCAGTACTTC	CATSRKVAQVGEQYF
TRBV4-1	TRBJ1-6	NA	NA	TGCGCCAGCAGCTCACCCAAAGGGGAAACTTCACCCCTCCACTTT	CASSSPKGETSPLHF
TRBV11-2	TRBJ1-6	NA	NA	TGTGCCAGCAGCTTCGGCGGTAATTCACCCCTCCACTTT	CASSFGGNSPLHF
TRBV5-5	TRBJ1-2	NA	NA	TGTGCCAGCAGCGAAGGGGCAGCGTCAGACTATGGCTACACCTTC	CASSEGAASDYGYTF
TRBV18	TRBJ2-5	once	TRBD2	TGTGCCAGCTCACCACCGGCGGGGGGGTCAGAGACCCAGTACTTC	CASSPPAGGSETQYF
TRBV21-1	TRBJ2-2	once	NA	TGTGCCAGCAGCAAAAAGCCACCGGGACAGGGGGTCGACGGGGAGCTGTTTTTT	CASSKKPPGQGVDGELFF
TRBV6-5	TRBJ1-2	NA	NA	TGTGCCAGCAGTCTCGGGGGAGGCTACACCTTC	CASSLGGGYTF
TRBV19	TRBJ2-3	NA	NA	TGTGCCAGTAGTATTACCGTCACAGATACGCAGTATTTT	CASSITVTDTQYF
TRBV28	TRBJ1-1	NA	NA	TGTGCCAGCCGCGGGAGGAGTTTCACTGAAGCTTTCTTT	CASRGRSFTEAFF
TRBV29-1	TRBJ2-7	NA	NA	TGCAGCGTTTCGACAGGCCGCTACGAGCAGTACTTC	CSVSTGRYEQYF
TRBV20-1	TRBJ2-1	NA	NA	TGCAGTGCTAGCCTTTACAATGAGCAGTTCTTC	CSASLYNEQFF
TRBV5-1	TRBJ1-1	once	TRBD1	TGCGCCAGCAGCGTGAGGGGGCATGGCACTGAAGCTTTCTTT	CASSVRGHGTEAFF
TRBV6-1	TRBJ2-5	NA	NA	TGTGCCAGCAGTTGGACGGGTCAAGAGACCCAGTACTTC	CASSWTGQETQYF
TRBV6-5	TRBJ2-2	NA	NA	TGTGCCAGCTCTTCGGGAGAAACCGGGGAGCTGTTTTTT	CASSSGETGELFF
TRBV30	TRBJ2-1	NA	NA	TGTGCCTGGAGTGTACGTCAGAGCTCCTACAATGAGCAGTTCTTC	CAWSVRQSSYNEQFF
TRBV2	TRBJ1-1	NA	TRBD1	TGTGCCAGCAGTTTCAACAGGGGCGCTGAAGCTTTCTTT	CASSFNRGAEAFF
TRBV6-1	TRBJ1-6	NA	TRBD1	TGTGCCAGCAGTGAACTGGACAGGGTTGTTTTTTCACCCCTCCACTTT	CASSELDRVVFSPLHF
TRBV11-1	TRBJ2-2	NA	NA	TGTGCCAGCAGCTTAGGCGAGGGTACCCACACCGGGGAGCTGTTTTTT	CASSLGEGTHTGELFF
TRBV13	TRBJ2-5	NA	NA	TGTGCCAGCAGCGTATACTTGGCTGGGGAGACCCAGTACTTC	CASSVYLAGETQYF